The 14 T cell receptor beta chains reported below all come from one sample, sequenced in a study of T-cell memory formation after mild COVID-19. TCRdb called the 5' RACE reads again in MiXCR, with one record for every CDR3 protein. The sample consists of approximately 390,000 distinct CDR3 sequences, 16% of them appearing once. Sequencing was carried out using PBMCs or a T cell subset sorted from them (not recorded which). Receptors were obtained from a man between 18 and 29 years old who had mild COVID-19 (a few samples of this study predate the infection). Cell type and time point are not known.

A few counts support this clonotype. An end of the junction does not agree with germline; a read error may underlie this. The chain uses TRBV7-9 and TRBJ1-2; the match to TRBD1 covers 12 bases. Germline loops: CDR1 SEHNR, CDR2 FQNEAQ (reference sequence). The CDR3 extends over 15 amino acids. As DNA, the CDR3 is TGCGCCAGCAGCTTGGGGACAGGGGGCGACTATGGCTACACCTTC. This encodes CASSLGTGGDYGYTF.

This CDR3 reads CAIRWTGGHGYTF. The CDR3 region has the DNA TGTGCCATCAGATGGACAGGGGGTCATGGCTACACCTTC. V is TRBV10-3 and J is TRBJ1-2, with 10 bases identical to TRBD1. The CDR3 runs 13 residues. Trimming removed 6 bases from V and 6 bases from J; junction bases left unmatched: 4. Germline assignment: CDR1 ENHRY and CDR2 SYGVKD.

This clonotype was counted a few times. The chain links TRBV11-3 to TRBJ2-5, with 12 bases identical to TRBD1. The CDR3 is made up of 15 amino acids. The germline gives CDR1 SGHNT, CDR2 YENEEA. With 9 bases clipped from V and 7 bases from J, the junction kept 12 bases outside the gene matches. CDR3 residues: CARPGPGQGAGTQYF. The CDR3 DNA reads TGTGCCAGACCCGGACCGGGACAGGGGGCGGGGACCCAGTACTTC.

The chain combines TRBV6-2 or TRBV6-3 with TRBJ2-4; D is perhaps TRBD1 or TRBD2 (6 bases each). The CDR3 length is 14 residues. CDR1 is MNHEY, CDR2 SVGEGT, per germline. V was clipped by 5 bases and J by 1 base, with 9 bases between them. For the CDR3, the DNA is TGTGCCAGCAGTAGGGGGGCGGCCAAAAACATTCAGTACTTC. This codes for CASSRGAAKNIQYF.

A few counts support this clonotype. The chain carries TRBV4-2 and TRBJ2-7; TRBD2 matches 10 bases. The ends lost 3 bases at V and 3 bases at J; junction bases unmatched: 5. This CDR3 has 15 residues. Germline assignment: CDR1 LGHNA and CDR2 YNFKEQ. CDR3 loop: CASSHRSGGNYEQYF. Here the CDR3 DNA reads TGTGCCAGCAGCCACCGTAGCGGGGGGAACTACGAGCAGTACTTC.

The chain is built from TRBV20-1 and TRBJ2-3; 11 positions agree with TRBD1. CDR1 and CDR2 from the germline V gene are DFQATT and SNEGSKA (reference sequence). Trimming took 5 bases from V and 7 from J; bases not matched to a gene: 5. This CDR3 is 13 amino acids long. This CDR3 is CSARTGGPYTQYF. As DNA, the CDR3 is TGCAGTGCTCGGACAGGGGGCCCCTATACGCAGTATTTT.

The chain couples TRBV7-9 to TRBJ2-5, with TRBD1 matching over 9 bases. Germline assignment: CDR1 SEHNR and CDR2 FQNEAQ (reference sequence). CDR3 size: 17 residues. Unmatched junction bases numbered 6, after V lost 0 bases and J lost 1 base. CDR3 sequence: CASSLAWTGVSQETQYF. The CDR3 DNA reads TGTGCCAGCAGCTTAGCCTGGACAGGGGTTTCCCAAGAGACCCAGTACTTC.

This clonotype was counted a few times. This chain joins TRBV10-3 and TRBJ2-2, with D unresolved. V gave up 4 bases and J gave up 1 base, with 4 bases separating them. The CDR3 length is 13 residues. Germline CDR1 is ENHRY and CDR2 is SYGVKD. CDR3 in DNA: TGTGCCATCAGTGTCCGGAACACCGGGGAGCTGTTTTTT. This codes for CAISVRNTGELFF.

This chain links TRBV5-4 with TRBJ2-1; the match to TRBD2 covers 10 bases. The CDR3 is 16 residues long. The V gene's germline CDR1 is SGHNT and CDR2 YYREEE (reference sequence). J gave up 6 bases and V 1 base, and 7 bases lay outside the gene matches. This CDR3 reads CASSLSPSGGPNEQFF. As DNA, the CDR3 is TGTGCCAGCAGCTTGTCCCCTAGCGGGGGACCCAATGAGCAGTTCTTC.

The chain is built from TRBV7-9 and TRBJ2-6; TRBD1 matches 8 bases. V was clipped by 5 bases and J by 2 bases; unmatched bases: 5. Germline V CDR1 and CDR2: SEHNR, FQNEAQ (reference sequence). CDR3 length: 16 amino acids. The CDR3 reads CASSQRTGTGANVLTF. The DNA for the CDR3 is TGTGCCAGCAGCCAAAGGACAGGGACTGGGGCCAACGTCCTGACTTTC.

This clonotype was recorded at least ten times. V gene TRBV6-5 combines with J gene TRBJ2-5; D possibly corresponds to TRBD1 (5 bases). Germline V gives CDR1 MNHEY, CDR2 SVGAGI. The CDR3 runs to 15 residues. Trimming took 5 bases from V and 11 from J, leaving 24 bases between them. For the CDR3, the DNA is TGTGCCAGCAGTCCAGTTATCGCCCCGACAGAGCCTCAGTACTTC. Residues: CASSPVIAPTEPQYF.

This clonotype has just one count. CDR3 protein: CSARMDAGELFF. In nucleotides, the CDR3 is TGCAGTGCTAGGATGGACGCCGGGGAGCTGTTTTTT. The chain uses TRBV20-1 and TRBJ2-2; no reliable D call. The CDR3 runs 12 residues. Trimming pared 3 bases from V and 6 bases from J, leaving 8 bases between. Germline V gene sequence: CDR1 DFQATT, CDR2 SNEGSKA (reference sequence).

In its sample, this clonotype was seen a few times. The CDR3 sequence: CASTGGYEQYF. The CDR3 DNA follows: TGTGCCAGCACAGGGGGCTACGAGCAGTACTTC. The J gene is TRBJ2-7, the V gene TRBV6-1; 7 bases line up with TRBD1. The ends lost 7 bases at V and 3 bases at J; junction bases unmatched: 0. This CDR3 is built from 11 residues. Germline assignment: CDR1 MNHNS and CDR2 SASEGT.

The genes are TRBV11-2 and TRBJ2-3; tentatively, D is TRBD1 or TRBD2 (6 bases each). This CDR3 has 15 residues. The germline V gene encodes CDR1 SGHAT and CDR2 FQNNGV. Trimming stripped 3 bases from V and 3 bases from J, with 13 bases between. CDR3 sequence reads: CASSFTGRMTDTQYF. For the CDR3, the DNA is TGTGCCAGCAGCTTCACAGGGAGGATGACAGATACGCAGTATTTT.